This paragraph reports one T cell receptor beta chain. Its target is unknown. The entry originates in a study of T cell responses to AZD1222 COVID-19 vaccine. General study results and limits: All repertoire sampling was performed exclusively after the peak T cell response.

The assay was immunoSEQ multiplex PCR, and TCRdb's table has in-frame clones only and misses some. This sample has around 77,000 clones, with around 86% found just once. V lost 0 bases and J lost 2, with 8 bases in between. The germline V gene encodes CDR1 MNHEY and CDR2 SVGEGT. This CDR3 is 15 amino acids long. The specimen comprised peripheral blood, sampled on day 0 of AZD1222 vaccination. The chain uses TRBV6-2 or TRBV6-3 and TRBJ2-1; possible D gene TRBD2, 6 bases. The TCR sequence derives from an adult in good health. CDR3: CASSYSGGAYNEQFF. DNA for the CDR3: TGTGCCAGCAGTTACTCGGGGGGTGCCTACAATGAGCAGTTCTTC.